This paragraph reports one T cell receptor beta chain. Clones were sequenced by immunoSEQ multiplex PCR, and TCRdb holds only the in-frame ones, with some missing. Among 55,000 to 80,000 clones listed, roughly 88% were seen once. This entry belongs to a study of T cell changes during pregnancy in multiple sclerosis. V shed 3 bases and J 2 bases; nucleotides not matched to a gene: 2. In germline, CDR1 is SGDLS, CDR2 YYNGEE. The CDR3 covers 14 residues. Specimen: peripheral blood, collected after pregnancy. This chain uses TRBV9 with TRBJ2-1, with 7 bases that match TRBD1. This receptor was obtained from a female donor in good health, enrolled as a control in a pregnancy study. CDR3: CASSAGTAYNEQFF. The DNA of the CDR3 is TGTGCCAGCAGCGCGGGGACAGCCTACAATGAGCAGTTCTTC.